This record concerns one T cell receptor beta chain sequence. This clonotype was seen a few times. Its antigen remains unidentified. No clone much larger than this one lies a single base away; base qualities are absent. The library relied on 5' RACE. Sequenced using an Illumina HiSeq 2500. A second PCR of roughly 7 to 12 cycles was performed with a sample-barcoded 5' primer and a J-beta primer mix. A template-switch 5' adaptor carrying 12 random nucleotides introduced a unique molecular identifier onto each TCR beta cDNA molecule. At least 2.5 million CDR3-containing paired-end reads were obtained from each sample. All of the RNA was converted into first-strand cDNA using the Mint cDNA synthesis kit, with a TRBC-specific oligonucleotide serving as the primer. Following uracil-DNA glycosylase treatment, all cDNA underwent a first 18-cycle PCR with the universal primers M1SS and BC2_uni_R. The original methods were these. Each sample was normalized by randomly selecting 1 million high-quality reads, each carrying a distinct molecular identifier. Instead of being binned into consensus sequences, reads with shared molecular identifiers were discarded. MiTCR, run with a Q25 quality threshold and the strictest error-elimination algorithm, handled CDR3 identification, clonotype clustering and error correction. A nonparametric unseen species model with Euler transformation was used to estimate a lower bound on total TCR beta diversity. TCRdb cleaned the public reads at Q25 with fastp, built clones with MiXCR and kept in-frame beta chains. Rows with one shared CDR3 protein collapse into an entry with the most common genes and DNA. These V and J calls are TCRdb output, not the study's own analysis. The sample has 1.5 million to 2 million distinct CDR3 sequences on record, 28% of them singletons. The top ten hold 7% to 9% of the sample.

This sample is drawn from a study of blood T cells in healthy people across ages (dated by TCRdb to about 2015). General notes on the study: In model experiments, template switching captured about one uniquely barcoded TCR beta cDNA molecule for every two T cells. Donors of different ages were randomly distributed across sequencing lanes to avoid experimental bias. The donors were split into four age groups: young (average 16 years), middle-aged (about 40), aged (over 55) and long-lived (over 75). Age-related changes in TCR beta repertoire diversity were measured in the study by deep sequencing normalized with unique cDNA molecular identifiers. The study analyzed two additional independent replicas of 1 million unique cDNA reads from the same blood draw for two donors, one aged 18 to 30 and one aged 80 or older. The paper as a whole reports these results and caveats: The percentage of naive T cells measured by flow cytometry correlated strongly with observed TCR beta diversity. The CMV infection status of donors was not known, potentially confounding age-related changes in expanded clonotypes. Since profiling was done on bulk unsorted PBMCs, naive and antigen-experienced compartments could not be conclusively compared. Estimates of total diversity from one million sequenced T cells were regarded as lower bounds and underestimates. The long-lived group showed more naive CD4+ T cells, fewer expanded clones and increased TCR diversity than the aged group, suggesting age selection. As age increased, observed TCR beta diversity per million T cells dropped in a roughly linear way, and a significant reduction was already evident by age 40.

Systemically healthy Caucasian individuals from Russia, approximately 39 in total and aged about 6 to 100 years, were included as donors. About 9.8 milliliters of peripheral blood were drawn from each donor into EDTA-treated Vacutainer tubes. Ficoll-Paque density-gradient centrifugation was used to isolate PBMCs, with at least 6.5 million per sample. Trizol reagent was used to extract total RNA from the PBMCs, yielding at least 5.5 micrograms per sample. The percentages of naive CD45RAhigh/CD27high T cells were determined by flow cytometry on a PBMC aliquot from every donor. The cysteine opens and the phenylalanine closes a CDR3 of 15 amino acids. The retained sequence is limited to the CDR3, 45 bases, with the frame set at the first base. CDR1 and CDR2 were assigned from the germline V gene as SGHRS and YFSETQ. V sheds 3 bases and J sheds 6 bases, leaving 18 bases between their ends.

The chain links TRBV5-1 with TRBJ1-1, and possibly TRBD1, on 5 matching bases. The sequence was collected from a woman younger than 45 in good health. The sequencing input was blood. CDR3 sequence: CASSSSGGEVAEAFF. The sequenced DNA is TGCGCCAGCAGCTCGAGCGGGGGAGAGGTTGCTGAAGCTTTCTTT.